The clone carrying this T cell receptor (beta chain) turned up a few times. Its target is unknown. This sample was included in a study of early T cells in non-severe SARS-CoV-2 infection. CDR3 length: 11 residues. Germline CDR1 is MNHEY and CDR2 is SVGEGT. V gave up 8 bases and J gave up 7 bases, with 10 bases separating them. Whole-study findings and limits: VDJdb matches were skewed toward anti-spike CD8 T cell responses.

Researchers attached unique molecular identifiers to individual cDNA molecules. TCRdb analysed the 5' RACE reads with MiXCR anew, one entry per CDR3 protein. The sample consists of approximately 65,000 distinct CDR3 sequences, over 9% of them appearing once. The sequence was obtained from an adult who was a healthcare worker with PCR-confirmed SARS-CoV-2 infection or an uninfected control (not recorded which). The material sequenced was whole blood. The V and J genes are TRBV6-2 or TRBV6-3 and TRBJ2-3; D remains ambiguous. The CDR3 nucleotides read TGTGCCAGCTCTGCTCCTCATACGCAGTATTTT. It codes for CASSAPHTQYF.